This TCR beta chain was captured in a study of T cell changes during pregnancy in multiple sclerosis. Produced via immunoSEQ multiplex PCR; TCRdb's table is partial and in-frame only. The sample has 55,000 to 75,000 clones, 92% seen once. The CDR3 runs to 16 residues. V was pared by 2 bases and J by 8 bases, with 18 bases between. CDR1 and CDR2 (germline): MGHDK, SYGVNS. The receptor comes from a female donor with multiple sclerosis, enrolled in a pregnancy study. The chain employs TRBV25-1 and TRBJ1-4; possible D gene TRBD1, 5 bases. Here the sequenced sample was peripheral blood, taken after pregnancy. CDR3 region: CASSEGGLTGREKLFF. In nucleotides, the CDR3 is TGTGCCAGCAGTGAAGGGGGACTCACCGGAAGAGAAAAACTGTTTTTT.